The clone carrying this T cell receptor (beta chain) is a singleton in its sample. The sample originates from a study of shared clonotypes between healthy human individuals. V was clipped by 5 bases and J by 0 bases, with 9 bases between them. The CDR3 has 14 residues. Germline V gene sequence: CDR1 SGHRS, CDR2 YFSETQ. Per the study methods: ImmunoSEQ output held junction-only sequences without quality scores, so filtering differed. Profiling relied on immunoSEQ multiplex PCR, and the TCRdb table lists in-frame clones only, not all of them. Clone size and V and J calls were adopted from that table, with D and trimming inferred from the DNA. In the table there are 450,000 to 500,000 clones, 70% to 80% of which are singletons.

The chain has TRBV5-1 and TRBJ1-3, with D unresolved. The sample taken for sequencing was PBMCs. This clonotype originated in a woman in her forties in good health. Some clones in this sample may be carry-over from other donors' samples. CDR3 region: CASSAVGSGNTIYF. CDR3 sequence (DNA): TGCGCCAGCAGTGCAGTGGGCTCTGGAAACACCATATATTTT.